The rows below give T cell receptor beta chains drawn from one sample of a study of OX40 agonist ivuxolimab in advanced cancers. This table comes from immunoSEQ multiplex PCR, and its TCRdb copy is limited to in-frame clones, with some not included. The sample lists roughly 26,000 clones, roughly 90% occurring once. Sequenced here: CD4+ or CD8+ T cells sorted from blood, sampled in a trial of the OX40 agonist ivuxolimab. The receptor set was obtained from an adult with an advanced solid tumor such as melanoma, head and neck, liver or kidney cancer. Both conserved end residues are part of each CDR3. A D gene is named only where the DNA matches it firmly. Rows may omit the clone size; those that give it use once, few, many or a size class.

TRBV28,TRBD2,TRBJ2-3,.,TGTGCCAGCAGTTTGATCCAGCGGGAGATGACGGATACGCAGTATTTT,CASSLIQREMTDTQYF
TRBV18,.,TRBJ2-1,.,TGTGCCAGCTCACCACCGGGTGACAATGAGCAGTTCTTC,CASSPPGDNEQFF
TRBV6-5,TRBD1,TRBJ2-1,.,TGTGCCAGCAGTACCTACGCTGGACAGGCCGATGAGCAGTTCTTC,CASSTYAGQADEQFF
TRBV7-9,.,TRBJ2-7,.,TGTGCCAGCAGCTTAATTAGCTCCTACGAGCAGTACTTC,CASSLISSYEQYF
TRBV30,TRBD2,TRBJ2-7,once,TGTGCCTGGAGTCCAGCGGGAAACTACGAGCAGTACTTC,CAWSPAGNYEQYF
TRBV7-9,.,TRBJ2-1,.,TGTGCCGGGGTGGGGCCCTACAATGAGCAGTTCTTC,CAGVGPYNEQFF
TRBV29-1,.,TRBJ2-5,.,TGCAGCGTGGCCTTCGAGGTTCGGCAAGAGACCCAGTACTTC,CSVAFEVRQETQYF
TRBV12-5,TRBD2,TRBJ2-1,.,TGTGCTAGTGGTTGGAGTCCACGCCCTGGGGGGGATGAGCAGTTCTTC,CASGWSPRPGGDEQFF
TRBV27,TRBD2,TRBJ2-2,.,TGTGCCAGCAGTCCCTCTCCTTGGACTAGCGGGGGGGAAAAAAACACCGGGGAGCTGTTTTTT,CASSPSPWTSGGEKNTGELFF
TRBV29-1,TRBD1,TRBJ1-2,.,TGCAGCGTCGCCGGACAGGGTTGGAACTATGGCTACACCTTC,CSVAGQGWNYGYTF
TRBV6-6,.,TRBJ1-1,.,TGTGCCAGCAGTTACTCCCGCCCCTCGACAGGTGAAGCTTTCTTT,CASSYSRPSTGEAFF
TRBV4-1,TRBD1,TRBJ1-3,once,TGCGCCGGAACAGGGGGGGACTCTGGAAACACCATATATTTT,CAGTGGDSGNTIYF
TRBV14,.,TRBJ1-2,.,TGTGCCAGCAGCCCCCTATACAGGGATGGCTACACCTTC,CASSPLYRDGYTF
TRBV5-4,.,TRBJ1-1,.,TGTGCCAGCAGCTCCCCCCGAATGAACACTGAAGCTTTCTTT,CASSSPRMNTEAFF
TRBV29-1,.,TRBJ2-7,once,TGCAGCGTTGTGGCAGGCACAGGGGAGCAGTACTTC,CSVVAGTGEQYF
TRBV7-9,.,TRBJ2-7,.,TGTGCCAGCAGCGTTAAGGATCACCCCTACGAGCAGTACTTC,CASSVKDHPYEQYF
TRBV28,.,TRBJ2-3,once,TGTGCCAGCAGTCCACTAATCGGAGAGTCGGATACGCAGTATTTT,CASSPLIGESDTQYF
TRBV30,.,TRBJ1-5,.,TGTGCCTGGAGTATAGGGTGGGGGGATCAGCCCCAGCATTTT,CAWSIGWGDQPQHF
TRBV28,TRBD2,TRBJ2-1,few,TGTGCCAGCAGCCCCGGGCTAGCGGGAGAGAGATCCTACAATGAGCAGTTCTTC,CASSPGLAGERSYNEQFF
TRBV28,.,TRBJ1-5,.,TGTGCCAGCAGATCGACGGGGAGCAATCAGCCCCAGCATTTT,CASRSTGSNQPQHF
TRBV28,TRBD1,TRBJ2-4,.,TGTGCCAGCAGTTCCTCCGGGACAGGAAACATTCAGTACTTC,CASSSSGTGNIQYF
TRBV19,TRBD1,TRBJ2-1,once,TGTGCCAGTAGCCCCACGGACAGGGGCAATGAGCAGTTCTTC,CASSPTDRGNEQFF
TRBV21-1,.,TRBJ1-5,.,TGTGCCAGCAGCCCGCGCGCACAGGGCGGGGGGTTGAGCAATCAGCCCCAGCATTTT,CASSPRAQGGGLSNQPQHF
TRBV5-4,.,TRBJ2-2,.,TGTGCCAGCAGCTTGAAAGGGGTAGGGGAGCTGTTTTTT,CASSLKGVGELFF
TRBV27,TRBD1,TRBJ1-5,.,TGTGCCAGCAGTCCGGGACAGGGTTTTATCCAGCCCCAGCATTTT,CASSPGQGFIQPQHF
TRBV28,TRBD2,TRBJ2-5,.,TGTGCCAGCAGTTTCATTGGGGGGGGCCAAGAGACCCAGTACTTC,CASSFIGGGQETQYF
TRBV27,.,TRBJ2-3,.,TGTGCCAGCATCGGAGGGACAGATACGCAGTATTTT,CASIGGTDTQYF
TRBV4-3,.,TRBJ2-6,.,TGCGCCAGCAGCCAAGTGGAAGGGTCTGGGGCCAACGTCCTGACTTTC,CASSQVEGSGANVLTF
TRBV30,TRBD2,TRBJ2-2,.,TGTGCCTGGAGTGGGACTAGCCTCACCGGGGAGCTGTTTTTT,CAWSGTSLTGELFF
TRBV9,TRBD2,TRBJ2-1,.,TGTGCCAGCAGCGTAGTCGGGAGGGCCTTTAATGAGCAGTTCTTC,CASSVVGRAFNEQFF
TRBV19,TRBD2,TRBJ2-3,.,TGTGCCAGTAGTATAAAAGGGCGGGGGACAGATACGCAGTATTTT,CASSIKGRGTDTQYF
TRBV19,TRBD1,TRBJ2-5,once,TGTGCCACCAAGACAGGGGGCGTAGAGACCCAGTACTTC,CATKTGGVETQYF
TRBV30,.,TRBJ2-7,.,TGTGCCTGGAGTCCAGGGGTTGGAGCCTACGAGCAGTACTTC,CAWSPGVGAYEQYF
TRBV9,TRBD2,TRBJ2-1,few,TGTGCCAGCAGCGTATTCAGCGGGGGCTACAATGAGCAGTTCTTC,CASSVFSGGYNEQFF
TRBV6-6,.,TRBJ2-5,.,TGTGCCAGCACTGCCGGGACGGTTGGGGAGACCCAGTACTTC,CASTAGTVGETQYF
TRBV9,.,TRBJ1-6,.,TGTGCCAGCAGCGTAGAATCGGGCTCACCCCTCCACTTT,CASSVESGSPLHF
TRBV6-6,TRBD1,TRBJ1-2,.,TGTGCCAGCAGTTACCAACCGACAGGGGGTGACTTGGGCTACACCTTC,CASSYQPTGGDLGYTF
TRBV5-1,TRBD2,TRBJ2-5,.,TGCGCCAGCAGCTTGGAGGGACTAGCGGGAGCGGAGACCCAGTACTTC,CASSLEGLAGAETQYF
TRBV27,.,TRBJ2-4,.,TGTGCCAGCAGTTTTGGGGGCGCCAAAAACATTCAGTACTTC,CASSFGGAKNIQYF
TRBV27,.,TRBJ1-1,.,TGTGCCAGCAGTCCTCGGGGAGTGGGGATGAACACTGAAGCTTTCTTT,CASSPRGVGMNTEAFF
TRBV7-9,.,TRBJ1-1,.,TGTGCCAGCAGCTTAGTTACTTATGGCACTGAAGCTTTCTTT,CASSLVTYGTEAFF
TRBV6-5,.,TRBJ2-1,once,TGTGCCAGCGTTGACTTCGCGGGGTCCTACAATGAGCAGTTCTTC,CASVDFAGSYNEQFF